The present entry profiles one TCR beta chain with its context. The data belong to a study of human T cells and chemical hapten exposure. Time point: pre-sensitization, week 0. The treatment is: therapeutic diphenylcyclopropenone sensitization with weekly scalp DPC. This CDR3 comprises 12 residues. The V end lost 1 base, the J end lost 6 bases, and 8 bases lay between the germline ends. The germline V gene has CDR1 DFQATT and CDR2 SNEGSKA (reference sequence). TCRdb fed the RACE reads into MiXCR, producing one record per CDR3 protein. The table lists 250,000 or so distinct CDR3 sequences, 7% to 10% of them singletons.

V usage is TRBV20-1 and J usage is TRBJ2-3; D not certain. The TCR comes from a woman aged 40-49 years with alopecia areata. Some clones in this sample may be carry-over from other donors' samples. The sequenced sample was whole blood, obtained in connection with sensitization to the hapten diphenylcyclopropenone (DPC). This chain's CDR3 is CSARGGGDTQYF. Written as DNA, the CDR3 is TGCAGTGCTAGAGGAGGTGGGGATACGCAGTATTTT.